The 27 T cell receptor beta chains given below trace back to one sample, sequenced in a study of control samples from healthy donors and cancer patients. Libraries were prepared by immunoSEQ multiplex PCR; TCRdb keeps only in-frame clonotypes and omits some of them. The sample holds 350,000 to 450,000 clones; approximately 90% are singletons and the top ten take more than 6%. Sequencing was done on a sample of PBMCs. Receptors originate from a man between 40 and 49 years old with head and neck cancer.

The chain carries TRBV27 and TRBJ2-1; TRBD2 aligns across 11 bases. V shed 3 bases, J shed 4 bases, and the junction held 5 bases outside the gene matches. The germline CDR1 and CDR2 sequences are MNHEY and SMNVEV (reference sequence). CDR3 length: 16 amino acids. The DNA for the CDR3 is TGTGCCAGCAGTTTGCGGACTAGCGGGCTTTACAATGAGCAGTTCTTC. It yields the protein CASSLRTSGLYNEQFF.

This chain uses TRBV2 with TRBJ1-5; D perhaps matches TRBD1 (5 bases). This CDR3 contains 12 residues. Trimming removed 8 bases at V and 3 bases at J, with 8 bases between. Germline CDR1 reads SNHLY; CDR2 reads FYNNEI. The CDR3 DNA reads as TGTGCCAGCGGAGGGGACAATCAGCCCCAGCATTTT. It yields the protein CASGGDNQPQHF.

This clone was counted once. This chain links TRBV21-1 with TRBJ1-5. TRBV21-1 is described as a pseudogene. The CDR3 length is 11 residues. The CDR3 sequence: CAGRDNQPQHF. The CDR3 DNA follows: TGTGCCGGAAGGGACAATCAGCCCCAGCATTTT.

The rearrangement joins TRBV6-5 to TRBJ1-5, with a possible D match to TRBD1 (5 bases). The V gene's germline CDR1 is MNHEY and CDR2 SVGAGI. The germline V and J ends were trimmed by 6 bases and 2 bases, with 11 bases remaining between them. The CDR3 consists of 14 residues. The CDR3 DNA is TGTGCCAGCAGGAAGGGCAGGGGCAATCAGCCCCAGCATTTT. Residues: CASRKGRGNQPQHF.

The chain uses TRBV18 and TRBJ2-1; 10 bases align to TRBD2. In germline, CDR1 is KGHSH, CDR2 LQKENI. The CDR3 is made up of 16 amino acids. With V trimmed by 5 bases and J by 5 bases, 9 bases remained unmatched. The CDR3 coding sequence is TGTGCCAGCTCAACTTTGGGGACTAGCGATCACAATGAGCAGTTCTTC. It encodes CASSTLGTSDHNEQFF.

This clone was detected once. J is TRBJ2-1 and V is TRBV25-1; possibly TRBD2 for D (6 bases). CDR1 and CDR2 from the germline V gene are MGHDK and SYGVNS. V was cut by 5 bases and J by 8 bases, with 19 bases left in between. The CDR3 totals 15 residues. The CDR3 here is CASSPRRAIWDEQFF. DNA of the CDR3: TGTGCCAGCAGTCCCCGGAGGGCCATTTGGGATGAGCAGTTCTTC. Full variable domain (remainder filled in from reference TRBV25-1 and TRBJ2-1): EADIYQTPRYLVIGTGKKITLECSQTMGHDKMYWYQQDPGMELHLIHYSYGVNSTEKGDLSSESTVSRIRTEHFPLTLESARPSHTSQYLCASSPRRAIWDEQFFGPGTRLTVL.

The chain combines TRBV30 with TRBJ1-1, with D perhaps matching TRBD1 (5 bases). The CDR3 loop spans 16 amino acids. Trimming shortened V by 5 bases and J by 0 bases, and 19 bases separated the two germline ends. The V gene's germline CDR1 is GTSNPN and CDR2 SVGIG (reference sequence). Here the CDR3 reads CAWAPPRGPMNTEAFF. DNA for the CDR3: TGTGCCTGGGCTCCCCCGAGGGGCCCCATGAACACTGAAGCTTTCTTT.

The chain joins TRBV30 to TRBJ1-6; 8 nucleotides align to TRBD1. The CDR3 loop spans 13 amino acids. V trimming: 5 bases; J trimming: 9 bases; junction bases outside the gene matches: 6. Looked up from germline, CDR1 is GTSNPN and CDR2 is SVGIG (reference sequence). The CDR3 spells CAWQDRESSPLHF. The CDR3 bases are TGTGCCTGGCAGGACAGGGAGAGTTCACCCCTCCACTTT.

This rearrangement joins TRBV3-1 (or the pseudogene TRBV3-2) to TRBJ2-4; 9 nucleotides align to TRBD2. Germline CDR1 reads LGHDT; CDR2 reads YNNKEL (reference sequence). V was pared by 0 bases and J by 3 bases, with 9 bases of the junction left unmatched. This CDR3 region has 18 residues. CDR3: CASSQDLAGSHGKNIQYF. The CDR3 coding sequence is TGTGCCAGCAGCCAAGATCTAGCGGGGAGCCATGGCAAAAACATTCAGTACTTC.

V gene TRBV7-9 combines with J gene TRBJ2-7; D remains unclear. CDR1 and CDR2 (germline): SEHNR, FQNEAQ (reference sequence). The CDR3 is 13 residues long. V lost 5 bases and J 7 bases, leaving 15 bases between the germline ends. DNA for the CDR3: TGTGCCAGCAGCATCAGCGCGATAAGTGAGCAGTACTTC. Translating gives CASSISAISEQYF.

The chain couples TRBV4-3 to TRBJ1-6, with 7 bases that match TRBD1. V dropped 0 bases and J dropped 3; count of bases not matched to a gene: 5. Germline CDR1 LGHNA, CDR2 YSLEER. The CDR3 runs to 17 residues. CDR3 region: CASSQDLRGNYNSPLHF. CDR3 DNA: TGCGCCAGCAGCCAAGATCTCAGGGGGAACTATAATTCACCCCTCCACTTT.

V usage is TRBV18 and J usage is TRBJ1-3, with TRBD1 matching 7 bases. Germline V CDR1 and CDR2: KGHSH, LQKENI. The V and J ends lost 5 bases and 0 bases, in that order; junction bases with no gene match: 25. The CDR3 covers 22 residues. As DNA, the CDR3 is TGTGCCAGCTCAACCCTAACACCGGGACAGCCATACCCGAAAGACTCTGGAAACACCATATATTTT. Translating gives CASSTLTPGQPYPKDSGNTIYF.

The CDR3 sequence: CASSYAGQSNTEAFF. The CDR3 DNA is TGTGCCAGCAGTTACGCAGGACAGTCTAACACTGAAGCTTTCTTT. The rearrangement uses TRBV6-6 and TRBJ1-1; D might be TRBD1 (6 bases). The germline gives CDR1 MNHNY, CDR2 SVGAGI (reference sequence). The CDR3 is made up of 15 amino acids. The V end was cut by 2 bases, the J end by 2 bases, with 12 bases between.

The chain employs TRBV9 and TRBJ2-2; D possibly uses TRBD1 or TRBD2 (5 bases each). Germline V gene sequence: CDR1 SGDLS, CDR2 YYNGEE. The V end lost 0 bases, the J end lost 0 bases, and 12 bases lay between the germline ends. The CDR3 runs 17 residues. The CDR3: CASSVGWGSPNTGELFF. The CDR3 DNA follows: TGTGCCAGCAGCGTAGGCTGGGGGAGTCCGAACACCGGGGAGCTGTTTTTT.

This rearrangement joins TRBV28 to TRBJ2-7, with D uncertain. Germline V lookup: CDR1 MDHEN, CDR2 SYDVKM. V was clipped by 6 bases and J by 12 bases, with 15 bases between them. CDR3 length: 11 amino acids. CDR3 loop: CASSTPHGRYF. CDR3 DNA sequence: TGTGCCAGCAGCACCCCTCACGGTCGGTACTTC. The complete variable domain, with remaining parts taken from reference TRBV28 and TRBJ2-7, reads DVKVTQSSRYLVKRTGEKVFLECVQDMDHENMFWYRQDPGLGLRLIYFSYDVKMKEKGDIPEGYSVSREKKERFSLILESASTNQTSMYLCASSTPHGRYFGPGTRLTVT.

CDR3 DNA sequence: TGTGCCAGCGGCGGATTTGGTATCGGAGCGTCGGAGACCCAGTACTTC. Its protein product is CASGGFGIGASETQYF. This chain uses TRBV5-6 with TRBJ2-5; D unclear. The length of the CDR3 is 16 residues. Germline CDR1 SGHDT, CDR2 YYEEEE. The V end was cut by 7 bases, the J end by 5 bases, with 24 bases between.

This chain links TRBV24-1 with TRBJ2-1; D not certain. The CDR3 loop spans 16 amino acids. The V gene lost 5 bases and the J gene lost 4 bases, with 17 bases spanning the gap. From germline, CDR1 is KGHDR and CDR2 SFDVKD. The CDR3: CATSASRTTPYNEQFF. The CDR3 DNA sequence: TGTGCCACCAGTGCCTCTCGCACAACACCGTACAATGAGCAGTTCTTC.

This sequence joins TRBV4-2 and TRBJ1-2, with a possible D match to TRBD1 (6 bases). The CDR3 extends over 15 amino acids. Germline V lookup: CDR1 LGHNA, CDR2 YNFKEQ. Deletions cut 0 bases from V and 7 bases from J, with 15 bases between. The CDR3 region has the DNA TGTGCCAGCAGCCAAGAGTCAGGGGAGAGGGGTGGCTACACCTTC. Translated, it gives CASSQESGERGGYTF.

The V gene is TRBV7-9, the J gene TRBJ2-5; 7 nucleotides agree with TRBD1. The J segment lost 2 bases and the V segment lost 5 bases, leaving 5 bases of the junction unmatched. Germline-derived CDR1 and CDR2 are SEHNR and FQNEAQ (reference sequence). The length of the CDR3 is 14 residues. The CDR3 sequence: CASSGGDSQETQYF. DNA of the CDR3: TGTGCCAGCAGCGGTGGGGACAGTCAAGAGACCCAGTACTTC.

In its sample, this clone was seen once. As DNA, the CDR3 is TGTGCCATCAGTGAGTCGACGGCTAGCGGGATTGGCTCCTACGAGCAGTACTTC. It yields the protein CAISESTASGIGSYEQYF. V is TRBV10-3 and J is TRBJ2-7, with TRBD2 identical over 9 bases. Trimming took 0 bases from V and 0 from J; bases not matched to a gene: 9. The CDR3 sequence is 18 residues long. The V gene's germline CDR1 is ENHRY and CDR2 SYGVKD.

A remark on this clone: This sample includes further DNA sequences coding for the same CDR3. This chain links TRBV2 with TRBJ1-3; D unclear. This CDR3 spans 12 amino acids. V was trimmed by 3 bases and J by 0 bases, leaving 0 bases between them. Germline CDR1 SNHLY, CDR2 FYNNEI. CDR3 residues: CASSDSGNTIYF. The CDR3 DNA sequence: TGTGCCAGCAGTGACTCTGGAAACACCATATATTTT.

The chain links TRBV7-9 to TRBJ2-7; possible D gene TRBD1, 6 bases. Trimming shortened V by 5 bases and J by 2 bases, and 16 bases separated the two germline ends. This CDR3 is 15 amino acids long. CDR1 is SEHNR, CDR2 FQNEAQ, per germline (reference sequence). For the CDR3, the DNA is TGTGCCAGCAGCGCAACCGGGACACGAACCTACGAGCAGTACTTC. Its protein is CASSATGTRTYEQYF.

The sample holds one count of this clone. The CDR3 DNA reads as TGTGCCAGCAGTTTATCCCCCGGGCGGCTAGGAGGTCAGCCCCAGCATTTT. Its translation: CASSLSPGRLGGQPQHF. The chain couples TRBV28 to TRBJ1-5; D is undetermined. Trimming cost V 1 base and J 6 bases, with 19 bases left between them. Germline V gene lookup returns CDR1 MDHEN and CDR2 SYDVKM. The CDR3 covers 17 residues. The full variable domain, its missing parts supplied by reference TRBV28 and TRBJ1-5, is DVKVTQSSRYLVKRTGEKVFLECVQDMDHENMFWYRQDPGLGLRLIYFSYDVKMKEKGDIPEGYSVSREKKERFSLILESASTNQTSMYLCASSLSPGRLGGQPQHFGDGTRLSIL.

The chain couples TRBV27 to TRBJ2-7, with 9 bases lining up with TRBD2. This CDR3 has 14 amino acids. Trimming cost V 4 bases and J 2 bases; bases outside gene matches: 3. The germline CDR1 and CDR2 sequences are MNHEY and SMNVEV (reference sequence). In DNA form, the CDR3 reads TGTGCCAGCAGTTCTAGCGGGAACACCTACGAGCAGTACTTC. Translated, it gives CASSSSGNTYEQYF.

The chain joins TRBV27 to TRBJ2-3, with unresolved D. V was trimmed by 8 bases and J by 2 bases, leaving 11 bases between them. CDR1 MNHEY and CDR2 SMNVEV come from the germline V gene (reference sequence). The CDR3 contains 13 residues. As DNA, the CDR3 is TGTGCCAGCCGATACAAACCCACAGATACGCAGTATTTT. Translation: CASRYKPTDTQYF.

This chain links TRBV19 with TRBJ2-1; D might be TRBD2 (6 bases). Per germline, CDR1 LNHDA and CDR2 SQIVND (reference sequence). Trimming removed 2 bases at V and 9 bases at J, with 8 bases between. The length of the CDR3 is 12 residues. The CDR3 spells CASSIHGSEQFF. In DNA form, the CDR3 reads TGTGCCAGTAGTATACACGGGAGTGAGCAGTTCTTC. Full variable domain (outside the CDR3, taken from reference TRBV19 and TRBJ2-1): DGGITQSPKYLFRKEGQNVTLSCEQNLNHDAMYWYRQDPGQGLRLIYYSQIVNDFQKGDIAEGYSVSREKKESFPLTVTSAQKNPTAFYLCASSIHGSEQFFGPGTRLTVL.

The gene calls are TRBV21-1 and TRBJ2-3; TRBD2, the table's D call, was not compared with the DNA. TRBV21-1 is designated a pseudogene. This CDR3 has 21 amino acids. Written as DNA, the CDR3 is TGTGCCAGCAGCAAAGGTTGCACTAGCGCGAGTCTATATGTAAGCACAGATACGCAGTATTTT. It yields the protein CASSKGCTSASLYVSTDTQYF.